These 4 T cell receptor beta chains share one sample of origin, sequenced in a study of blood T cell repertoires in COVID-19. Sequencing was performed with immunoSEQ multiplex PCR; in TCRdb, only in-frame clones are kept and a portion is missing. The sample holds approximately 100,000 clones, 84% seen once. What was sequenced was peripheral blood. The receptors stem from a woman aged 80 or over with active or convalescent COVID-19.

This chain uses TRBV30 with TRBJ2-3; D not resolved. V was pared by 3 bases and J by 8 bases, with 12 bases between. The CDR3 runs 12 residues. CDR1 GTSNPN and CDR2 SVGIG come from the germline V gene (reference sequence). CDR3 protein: CAWRFSRSTQYF. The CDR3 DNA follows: TGTGCCTGGAGGTTTTCTCGCAGTACGCAGTATTTT.

The CDR3 loop is CASSLAPVGPTTRMNTGELFF. The DNA of the CDR3 is TGCGCCAGCAGCTTGGCCCCAGTGGGCCCGACAACCCGTATGAACACCGGGGAGCTGTTTTTT. J is TRBJ2-2 and V is TRBV5-1; no clear D gene. This CDR3 is built from 21 residues. CDR1 and CDR2 from the germline V gene are SGHRS and YFSETQ. V was pared by 0 bases and J by 1 base, with 25 bases between.

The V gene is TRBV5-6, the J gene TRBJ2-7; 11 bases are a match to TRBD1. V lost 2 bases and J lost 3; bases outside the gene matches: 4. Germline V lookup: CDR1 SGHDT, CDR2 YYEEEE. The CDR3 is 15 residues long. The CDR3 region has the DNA TGTGCCAGCAGCTTTACCGGGACAGGGGGCTACGAGCAGTACTTC. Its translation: CASSFTGTGGYEQYF. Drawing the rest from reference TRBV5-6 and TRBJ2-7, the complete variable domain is DAGVTQSPTHLIKTRGQQVTLRCSPKSGHDTVSWYQQALGQGPQFIFQYYEEEERQRGNFPDRFSGHQFPNYSSELNVNALLLGDSALYLCASSFTGTGGYEQYFGPGTRLTVT.

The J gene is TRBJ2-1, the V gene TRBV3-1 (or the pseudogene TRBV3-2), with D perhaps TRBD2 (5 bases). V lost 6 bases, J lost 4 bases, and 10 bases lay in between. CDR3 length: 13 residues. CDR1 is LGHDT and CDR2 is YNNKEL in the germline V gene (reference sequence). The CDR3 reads CASRNTRYNEQFF. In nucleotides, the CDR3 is TGTGCCAGCAGAAACACTAGGTACAATGAGCAGTTCTTC.